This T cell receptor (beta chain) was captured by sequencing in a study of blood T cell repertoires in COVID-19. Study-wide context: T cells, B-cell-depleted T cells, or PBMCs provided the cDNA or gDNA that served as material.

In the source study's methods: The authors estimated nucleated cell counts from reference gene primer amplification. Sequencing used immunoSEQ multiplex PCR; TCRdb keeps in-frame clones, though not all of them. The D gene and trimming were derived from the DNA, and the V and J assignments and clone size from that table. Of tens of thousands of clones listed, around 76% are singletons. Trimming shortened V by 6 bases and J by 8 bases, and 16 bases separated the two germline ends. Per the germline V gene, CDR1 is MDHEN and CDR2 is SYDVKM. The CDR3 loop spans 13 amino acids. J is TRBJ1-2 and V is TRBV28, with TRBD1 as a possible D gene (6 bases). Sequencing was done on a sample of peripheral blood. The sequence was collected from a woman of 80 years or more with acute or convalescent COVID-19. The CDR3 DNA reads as TGTGCCAGCAGCCCGTCGACAGGCGGAGGCTACACCTTC. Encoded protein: CASSPSTGGGYTF.